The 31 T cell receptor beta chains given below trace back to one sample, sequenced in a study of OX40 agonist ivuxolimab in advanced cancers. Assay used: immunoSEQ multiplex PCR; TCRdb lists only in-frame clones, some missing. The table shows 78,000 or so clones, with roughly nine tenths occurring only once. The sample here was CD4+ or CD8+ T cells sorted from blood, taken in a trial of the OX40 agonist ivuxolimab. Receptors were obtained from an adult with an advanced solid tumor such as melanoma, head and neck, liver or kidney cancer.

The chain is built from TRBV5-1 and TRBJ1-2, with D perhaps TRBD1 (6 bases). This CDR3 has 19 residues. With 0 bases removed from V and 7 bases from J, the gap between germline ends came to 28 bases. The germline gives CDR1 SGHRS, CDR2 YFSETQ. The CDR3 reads CASSLAGNSPRQGTAGYTF. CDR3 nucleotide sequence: TGCGCCAGCAGCTTGGCCGGTAACTCTCCCAGGCAGGGGACTGCTGGCTACACCTTC. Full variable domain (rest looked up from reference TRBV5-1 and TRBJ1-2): KAGVTQTPRYLIKTRGQQVTLSCSPISGHRSVSWYQQTPGQGLQFLFEYFSETQRNKGNFPGRFSGRQFSNSRSEMNVSTLELGDSALYLCASSLAGNSPRQGTAGYTFGSGTRLTVV.

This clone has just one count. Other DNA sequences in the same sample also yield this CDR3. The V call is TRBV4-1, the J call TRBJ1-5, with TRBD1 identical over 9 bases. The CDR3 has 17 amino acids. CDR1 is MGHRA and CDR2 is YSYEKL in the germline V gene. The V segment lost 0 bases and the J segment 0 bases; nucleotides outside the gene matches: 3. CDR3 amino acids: CASSQEGTGYSNQPQHF. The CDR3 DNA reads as TGCGCCAGCAGCCAAGAAGGGACAGGGTATAGCAATCAGCCCCAGCATTTT.

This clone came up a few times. CDR3 coding DNA: TGTGCCAGCAGTGACTACGGGGAGCTGTTTTTT. This gives the protein CASSDYGELFF. J is TRBJ2-2 and V is TRBV2; D is undetermined. Germline lookup yields CDR1 SNHLY and CDR2 FYNNEI. CDR3 length: 11 residues. Trimming shortened V by 3 bases and J by 7 bases, and 3 bases separated the two germline ends.

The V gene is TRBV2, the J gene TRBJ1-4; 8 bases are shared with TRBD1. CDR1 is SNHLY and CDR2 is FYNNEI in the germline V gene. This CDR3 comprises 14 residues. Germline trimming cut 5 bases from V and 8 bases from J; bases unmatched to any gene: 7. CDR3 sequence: CASSTRTGWEKLFF. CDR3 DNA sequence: TGTGCCAGCAGTACAAGGACAGGGTGGGAAAAACTGTTTTTT.

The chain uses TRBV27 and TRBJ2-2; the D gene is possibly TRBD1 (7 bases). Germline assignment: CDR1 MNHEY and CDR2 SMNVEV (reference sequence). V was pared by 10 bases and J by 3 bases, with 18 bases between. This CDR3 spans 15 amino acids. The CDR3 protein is CAIRGTAGDTGELFF. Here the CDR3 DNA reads TGTGCCATTCGGGGGACAGCAGGGGACACCGGGGAGCTGTTTTTT.

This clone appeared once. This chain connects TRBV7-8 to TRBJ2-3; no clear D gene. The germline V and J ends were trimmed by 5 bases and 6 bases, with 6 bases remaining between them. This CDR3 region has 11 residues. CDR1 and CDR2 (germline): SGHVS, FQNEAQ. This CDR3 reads CASSPADTQYF. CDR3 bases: TGTGCCAGCAGCCCGGCGGATACGCAGTATTTT.

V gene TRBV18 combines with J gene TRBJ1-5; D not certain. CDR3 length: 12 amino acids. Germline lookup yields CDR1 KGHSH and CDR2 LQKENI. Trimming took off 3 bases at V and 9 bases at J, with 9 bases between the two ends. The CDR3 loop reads CASSPPGGPQHF. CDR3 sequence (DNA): TGTGCCAGCTCACCCCCCGGTGGGCCCCAGCATTTT. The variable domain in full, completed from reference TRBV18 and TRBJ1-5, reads NAGVMQNPRHLVRRRGQEARLRCSPMKGHSHVYWYRQLPEEGLKFMVYLQKENIIDESGMPKERFSAEFPKEGPSILRIQQVVRGDSAAYFCASSPPGGPQHFGDGTRLSIL.

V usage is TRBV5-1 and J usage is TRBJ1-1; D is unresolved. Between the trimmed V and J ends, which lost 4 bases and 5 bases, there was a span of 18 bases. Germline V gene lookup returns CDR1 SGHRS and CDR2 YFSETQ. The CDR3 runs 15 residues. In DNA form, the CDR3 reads TGCGCCAGCAGCCCAGGATGGGGAAATGGAACTGAAGCTTTCTTT. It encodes CASSPGWGNGTEAFF.

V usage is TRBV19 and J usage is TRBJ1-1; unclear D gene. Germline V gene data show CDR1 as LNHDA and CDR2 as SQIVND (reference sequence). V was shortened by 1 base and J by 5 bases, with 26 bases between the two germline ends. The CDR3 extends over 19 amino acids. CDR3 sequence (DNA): TGTGCCAGTAGTATAGTCCTGCTGAACACTGAAGCTTTCAAGACTGAAGCTTTCTTT. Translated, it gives CASSIVLLNTEAFKTEAFF.

The CDR3 DNA reads as TGTGCCAGCAGTGAAAGGAACACTGAAGCTTTCTTT. Its protein is CASSERNTEAFF. This chain connects TRBV2 to TRBJ1-1; D is ambiguous. Germline V lookup: CDR1 SNHLY, CDR2 FYNNEI. Trimming cost V 2 bases and J 1 base, with 2 bases left between them. The CDR3 totals 12 residues.

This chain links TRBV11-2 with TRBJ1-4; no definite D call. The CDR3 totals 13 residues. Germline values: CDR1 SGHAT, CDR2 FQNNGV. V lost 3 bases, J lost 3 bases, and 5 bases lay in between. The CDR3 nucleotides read TGTGCCAGCAGCTTTGGTCCTAATGAAAAACTGTTTTTT. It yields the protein CASSFGPNEKLFF.

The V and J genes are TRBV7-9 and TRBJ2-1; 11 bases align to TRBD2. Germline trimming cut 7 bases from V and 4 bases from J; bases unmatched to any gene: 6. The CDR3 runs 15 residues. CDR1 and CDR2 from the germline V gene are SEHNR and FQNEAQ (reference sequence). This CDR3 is CASTKGTSGYNEQFF. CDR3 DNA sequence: TGTGCCAGCACCAAAGGGACTAGCGGATACAATGAGCAGTTCTTC.

The CDR3 nucleotides read TGTGCCAGCAGTTACGGGCGAGAGACCCAGTACTTC. Translation gives CASSYGRETQYF. V and J are TRBV6-6 and TRBJ2-5; D unclear. This CDR3 has 12 residues. Per the germline V gene, CDR1 is MNHNY and CDR2 is SVGAGI (reference sequence). V shed 2 bases and J shed 4 bases, with 5 bases lying between them.

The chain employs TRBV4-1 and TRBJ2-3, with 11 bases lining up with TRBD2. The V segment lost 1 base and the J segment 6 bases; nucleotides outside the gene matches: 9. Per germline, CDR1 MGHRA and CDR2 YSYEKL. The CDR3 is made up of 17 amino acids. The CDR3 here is CASSQVGLAGGGDTQYF. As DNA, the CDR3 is TGCGCCAGCAGCCAAGTAGGGCTAGCGGGAGGTGGTGATACGCAGTATTTT.

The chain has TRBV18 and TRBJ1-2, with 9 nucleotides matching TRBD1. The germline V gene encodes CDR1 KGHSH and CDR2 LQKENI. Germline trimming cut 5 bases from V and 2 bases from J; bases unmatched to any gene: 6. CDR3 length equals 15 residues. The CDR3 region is CASSSTGGMNYGYTF. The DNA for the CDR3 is TGTGCCAGCTCATCTACAGGGGGCATGAACTATGGCTACACCTTC.

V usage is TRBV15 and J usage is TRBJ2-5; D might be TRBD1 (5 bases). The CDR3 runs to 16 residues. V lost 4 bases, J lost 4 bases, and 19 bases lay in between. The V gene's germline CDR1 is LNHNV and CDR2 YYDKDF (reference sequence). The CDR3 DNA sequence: TGTGCCACCAGCAAAGTTCCAGGGTTCCCGATAGAGACCCAGTACTTC. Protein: CATSKVPGFPIETQYF.

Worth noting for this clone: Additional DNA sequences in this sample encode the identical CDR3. CDR3 nucleotide sequence: TGTGCCAGCAGCCCCGGGGGAGCGGGAGGGTTCCACGAGCAGTACTTC. This sequence encodes CASSPGGAGGFHEQYF. The rearrangement uses TRBV7-2 and TRBJ2-7; 10 bases line up with TRBD2. There are 16 residues in the CDR3. V lost 5 bases, J lost 5 bases, and 12 bases stayed unmatched. The germline gives CDR1 SGHTA, CDR2 FQGNSA.

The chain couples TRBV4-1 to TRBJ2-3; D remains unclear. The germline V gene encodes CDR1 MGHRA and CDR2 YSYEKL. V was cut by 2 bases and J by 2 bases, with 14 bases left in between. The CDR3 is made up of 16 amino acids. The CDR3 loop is CASSQLSFGITDTQYF. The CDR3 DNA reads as TGCGCCAGCAGCCAACTTAGCTTCGGAATCACAGATACGCAGTATTTT.

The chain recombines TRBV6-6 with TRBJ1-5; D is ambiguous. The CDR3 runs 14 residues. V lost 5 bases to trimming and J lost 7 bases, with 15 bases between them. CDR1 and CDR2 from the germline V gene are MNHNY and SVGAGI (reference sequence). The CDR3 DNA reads TGTGCCAGCAGTGGGCGCCATCCTGAACAGCCCCAGCATTTT. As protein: CASSGRHPEQPQHF.

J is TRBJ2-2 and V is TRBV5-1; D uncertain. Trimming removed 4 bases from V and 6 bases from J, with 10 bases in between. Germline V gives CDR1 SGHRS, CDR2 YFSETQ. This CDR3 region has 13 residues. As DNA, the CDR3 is TGCGCCAGCAGCCTTCAAGGGCCCGGGGAGCTGTTTTTT. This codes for CASSLQGPGELFF.

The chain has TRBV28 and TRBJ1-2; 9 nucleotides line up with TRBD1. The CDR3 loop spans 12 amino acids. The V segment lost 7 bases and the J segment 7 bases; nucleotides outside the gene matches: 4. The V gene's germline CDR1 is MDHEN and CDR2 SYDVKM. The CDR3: CASNTGGLGYTF. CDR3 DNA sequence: TGTGCCAGCAACACAGGGGGCCTTGGCTACACCTTC.

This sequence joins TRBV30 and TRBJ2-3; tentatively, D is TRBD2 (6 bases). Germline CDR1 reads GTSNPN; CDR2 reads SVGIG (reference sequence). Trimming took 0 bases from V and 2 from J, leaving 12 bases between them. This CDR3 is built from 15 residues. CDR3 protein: CAWSVGLANTDTQYF. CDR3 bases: TGTGCCTGGAGTGTAGGGCTAGCGAACACAGATACGCAGTATTTT.

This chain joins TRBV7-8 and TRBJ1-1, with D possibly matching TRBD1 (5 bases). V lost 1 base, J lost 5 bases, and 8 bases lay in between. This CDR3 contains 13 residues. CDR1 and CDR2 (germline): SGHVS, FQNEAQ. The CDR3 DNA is TGTGCCAGCAGCTTAGGCAGGGTGACTGAAGCTTTCTTT. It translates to CASSLGRVTEAFF.

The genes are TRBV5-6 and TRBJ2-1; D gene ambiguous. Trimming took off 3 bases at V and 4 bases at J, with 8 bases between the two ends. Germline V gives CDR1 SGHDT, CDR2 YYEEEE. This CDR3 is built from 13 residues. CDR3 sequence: CASSSGPYNEQFF. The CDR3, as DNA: TGTGCCAGCAGCTCTGGCCCTTACAATGAGCAGTTCTTC.

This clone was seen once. As DNA, the CDR3 is TGTGCCAGCAGCCAGGGTGGACAAGGCCCCAGGCAGTACTTC. Amino acids: CASSQGGQGPRQYF. The genes are TRBV7-2 and TRBJ2-7; tentative D call: TRBD1 (5 bases). The CDR3 loop spans 14 amino acids. CDR1 and CDR2 (germline): SGHTA, FQGNSA. The V gene lost 5 bases and the J gene lost 9 bases, with 20 bases spanning the gap.

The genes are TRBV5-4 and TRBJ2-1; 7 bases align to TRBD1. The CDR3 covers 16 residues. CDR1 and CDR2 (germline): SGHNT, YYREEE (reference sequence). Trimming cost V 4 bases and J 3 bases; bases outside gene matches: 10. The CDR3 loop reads CASSPKQGKIYNEQFF. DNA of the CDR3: TGTGCCAGCAGCCCGAAACAGGGGAAAATCTACAATGAGCAGTTCTTC.

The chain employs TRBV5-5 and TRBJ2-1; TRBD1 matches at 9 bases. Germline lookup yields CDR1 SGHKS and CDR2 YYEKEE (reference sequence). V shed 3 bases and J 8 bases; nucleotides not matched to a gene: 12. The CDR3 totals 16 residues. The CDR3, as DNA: TGTGCCAGCAGCTCCCTCGGGACAGGGTTCGGTGATGAGCAGTTCTTC. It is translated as CASSSLGTGFGDEQFF.

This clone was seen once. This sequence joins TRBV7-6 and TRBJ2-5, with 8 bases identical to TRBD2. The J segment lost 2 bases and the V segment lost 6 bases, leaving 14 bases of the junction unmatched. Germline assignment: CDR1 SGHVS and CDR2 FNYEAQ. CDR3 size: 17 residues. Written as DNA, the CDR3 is TGTGCCAGCAGGACCACGGGGACCACTAGCGGACAAGAGACCCAGTACTTC. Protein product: CASRTTGTTSGQETQYF.

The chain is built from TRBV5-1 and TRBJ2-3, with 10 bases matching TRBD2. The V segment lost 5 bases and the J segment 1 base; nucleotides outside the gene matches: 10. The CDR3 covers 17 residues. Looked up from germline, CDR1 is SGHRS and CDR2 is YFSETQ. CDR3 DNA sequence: TGCGCCAGCAGGGGTATTCTAGCGGGGGCTGGCACAGATACGCAGTATTTT. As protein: CASRGILAGAGTDTQYF.

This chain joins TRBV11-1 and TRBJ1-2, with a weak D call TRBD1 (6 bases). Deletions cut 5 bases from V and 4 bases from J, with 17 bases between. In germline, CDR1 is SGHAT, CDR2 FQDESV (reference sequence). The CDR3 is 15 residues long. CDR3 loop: CASSHADSLSYGYTF. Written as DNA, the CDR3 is TGTGCCAGCAGCCACGCGGACAGCCTTAGCTATGGCTACACCTTC. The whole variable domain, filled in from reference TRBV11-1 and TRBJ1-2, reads EAEVAQSPRYKITEKSQAVAFWCDPISGHATLYWYRQILGQGPELLVQFQDESVVDDSQLPKDRFSAERLKGVDSTLKIQPAELGDSAMYLCASSHADSLSYGYTFGSGTRLTVV.

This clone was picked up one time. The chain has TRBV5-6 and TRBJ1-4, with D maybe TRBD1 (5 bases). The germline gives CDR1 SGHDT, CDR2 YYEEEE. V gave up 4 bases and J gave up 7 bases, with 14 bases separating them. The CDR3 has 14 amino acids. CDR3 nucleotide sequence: TGTGCCAGCAGCGTCCTAAGGGGAGGTGAAAAACTGTTTTTT. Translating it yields CASSVLRGGEKLFF.